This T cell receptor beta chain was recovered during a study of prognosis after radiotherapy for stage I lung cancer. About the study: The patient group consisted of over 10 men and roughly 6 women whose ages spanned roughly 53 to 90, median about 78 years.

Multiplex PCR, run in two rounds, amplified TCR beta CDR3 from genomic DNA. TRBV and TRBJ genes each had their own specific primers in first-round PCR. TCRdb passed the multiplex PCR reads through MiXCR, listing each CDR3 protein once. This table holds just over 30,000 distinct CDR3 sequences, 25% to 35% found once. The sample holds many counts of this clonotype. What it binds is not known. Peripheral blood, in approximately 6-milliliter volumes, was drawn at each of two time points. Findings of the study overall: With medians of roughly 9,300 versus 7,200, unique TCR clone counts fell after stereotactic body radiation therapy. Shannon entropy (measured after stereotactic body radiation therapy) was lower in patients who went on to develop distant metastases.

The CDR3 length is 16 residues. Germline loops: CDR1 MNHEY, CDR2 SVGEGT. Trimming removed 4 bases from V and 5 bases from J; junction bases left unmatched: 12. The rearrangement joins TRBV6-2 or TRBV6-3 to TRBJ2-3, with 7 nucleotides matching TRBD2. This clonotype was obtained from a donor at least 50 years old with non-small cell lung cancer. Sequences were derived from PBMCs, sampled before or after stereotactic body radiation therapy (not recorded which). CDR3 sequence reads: CASSSRLAGRGDTQYF. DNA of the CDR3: TGTGCCAGCAGTTCACGTTTAGCGGGTAGGGGAGATACGCAGTATTTT.